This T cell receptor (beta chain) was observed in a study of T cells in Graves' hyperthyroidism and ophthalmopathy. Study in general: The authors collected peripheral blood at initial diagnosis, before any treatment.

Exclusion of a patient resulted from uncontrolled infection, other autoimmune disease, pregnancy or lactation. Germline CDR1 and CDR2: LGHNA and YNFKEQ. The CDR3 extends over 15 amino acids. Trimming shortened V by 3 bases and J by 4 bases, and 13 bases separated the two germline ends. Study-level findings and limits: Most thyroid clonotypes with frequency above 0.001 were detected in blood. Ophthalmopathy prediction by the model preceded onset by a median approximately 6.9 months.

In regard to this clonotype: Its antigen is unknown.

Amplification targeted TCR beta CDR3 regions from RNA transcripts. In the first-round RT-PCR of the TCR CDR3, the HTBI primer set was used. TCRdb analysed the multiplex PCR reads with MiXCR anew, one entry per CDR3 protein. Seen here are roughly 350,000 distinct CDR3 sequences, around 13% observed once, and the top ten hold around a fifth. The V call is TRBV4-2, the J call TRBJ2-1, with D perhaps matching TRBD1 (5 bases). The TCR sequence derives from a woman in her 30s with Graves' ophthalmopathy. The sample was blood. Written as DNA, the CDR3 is TGTGCCAGCAGCCAGAGGCAGGGATCGTACAATGAGCAGTTCTTC. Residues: CASSQRQGSYNEQFF.